Each of the 32 T cell receptor beta chains below was sequenced from the same sample in a study of spatial heterogeneity in lung cancer. TCRdb passed the 5' RACE reads through MiXCR, listing each CDR3 protein once. Counted here are 40,000 to 50,000 distinct CDR3 sequences, roughly 15% occurring once; the ten biggest clones make up around 54%. Time point given: sample taken at primary tumor resection. The input for sequencing was PBMCs, taken at surgery. These receptors were obtained from a male donor with early-stage non-small cell lung cancer.

The genes are TRBV2 and TRBJ1-5, with unresolved D. The CDR3 extends over 16 amino acids. Germline CDR1 and CDR2: SNHLY and FYNNEI. Trimming stripped 0 bases from V and 0 bases from J, with 9 bases between. This chain's CDR3 is CASSEAWAGSNQPQHF. As DNA, the CDR3 is TGTGCCAGCAGTGAAGCTTGGGCGGGTAGCAATCAGCCCCAGCATTTT.

This clonotype has ten or more counts. This chain links TRBV7-8 with TRBJ1-1; 8 bases match TRBD1. V shed 5 bases and J 1 base; nucleotides not matched to a gene: 12. The CDR3 has 17 residues. Germline V lookup: CDR1 SGHVS, CDR2 FQNEAQ. CDR3 sequence reads: CASSQGQGAWRNTEAFF. CDR3 in DNA: TGTGCCAGCAGCCAGGGCCAGGGGGCTTGGAGGAACACTGAAGCTTTCTTT.

This clonotype came up a few times. J is TRBJ2-1 and V is TRBV10-3; a possible D gene is TRBD1 (5 bases). Germline values: CDR1 ENHRY, CDR2 SYGVKD. V was cut by 3 bases and J by 8 bases, with 8 bases left in between. The CDR3 extends over 12 amino acids. CDR3 amino acids: CAISDQGDEQFF. The DNA for the CDR3 is TGTGCCATCAGTGACCAGGGCGATGAGCAGTTCTTC.

This clonotype was counted at least ten times. In DNA form, the CDR3 reads TGTGCCAGCAGCTTAGGGGGCCCCTACGAGCAGTACTTC. It codes for CASSLGGPYEQYF. The rearrangement joins TRBV7-9 to TRBJ2-7; a possible D gene is TRBD1 (5 bases). Trimming left V 1 base short and J 2 bases short, with 6 bases between. Germline loops: CDR1 SEHNR, CDR2 FQNEAQ (reference sequence). This CDR3 region has 13 residues.

This clonotype was recorded many times. At one end the junction does not follow the germline gene, possibly because of a read error. J is TRBJ2-3 and V is TRBV7-2; tentative D call: TRBD1 (6 bases). The length of the CDR3 is 14 residues. Germline V CDR1 and CDR2: SGHTA, FQGNSA. CDR3: CASTLGQSTDTQYF. The CDR3 bases are TGTGCCAGCACCTTAGGACAGAGCACAGATACGCAGTATTTT.

This sequence joins TRBV20-1 and TRBJ2-1; 9 bases are shared with TRBD1. Unmatched junction bases numbered 6, after V lost 6 bases and J lost 3 bases. The CDR3 consists of 14 residues. Per germline, CDR1 DFQATT and CDR2 SNEGSKA (reference sequence). CDR3 residues: CSARQGVGYNEQFF. The CDR3 nucleotides read TGCAGTGCCAGACAGGGGGTCGGCTACAATGAGCAGTTCTTC.

The chain uses TRBV10-3 and TRBJ2-7; possible D gene TRBD1, 6 bases. There are 13 residues in the CDR3. Trimming left V 2 bases short and J 4 bases short, with 9 bases between. Germline CDR1 reads ENHRY; CDR2 reads SYGVKD. The CDR3 reads CAISEGTLYEQYF. DNA of the CDR3: TGTGCCATCAGTGAGGGGACACTTTACGAGCAGTACTTC.

This chain joins TRBV27 and TRBJ2-7; 13 nucleotides match TRBD2. CDR1 and CDR2 from the germline V gene are MNHEY and SMNVEV (reference sequence). The J segment lost 5 bases and the V segment lost 5 bases, leaving 9 bases of the junction unmatched. CDR3 length: 16 amino acids. CDR3 DNA sequence: TGTGCCAGCAGTCTAGGACTAGCGGGAGTACCCCACGAGCAGTACTTC. Its protein is CASSLGLAGVPHEQYF.

This clonotype was seen more than once but under ten times. CDR3 sequence (DNA): TGTGCCAGCGGCAACAATGAGCAGTTCTTC. The encoded protein is CASGNNEQFF. The chain links TRBV27 to TRBJ2-1; the D is unclear. The germline gives CDR1 MNHEY, CDR2 SMNVEV (reference sequence). V was pared by 8 bases and J by 5 bases, with 4 bases between. This CDR3 region has 10 residues.

In the case of this clonotype: With a much larger clone just one base away, this may be a read error. This chain uses TRBV5-6 with TRBJ2-7, with 7 bases identical to TRBD2. CDR1 is SGHDT and CDR2 is YYEEEE in the germline V gene. CDR3 length equals 14 residues. CDR3 sequence (DNA): TGTGTCAGCAGCCTCGCCGGGACTAACTACGAGCAGTACTTC. Encoded protein: CVSSLAGTNYEQYF.

Only a few counts were recorded for this clonotype. The V gene is TRBV5-1, the J gene TRBJ2-3, with 9 bases matching TRBD2. V trimming: 2 bases; J trimming: 4 bases; junction bases outside the gene matches: 5. This CDR3 is built from 15 residues. Per germline, CDR1 SGHRS and CDR2 YFSETQ. The CDR3, as DNA: TGCGCCAGCAGCTTTGCGGGAGGGTCTTCAGATACGCAGTATTTT. As protein: CASSFAGGSSDTQYF.

This clonotype was seen a handful of times. V usage is TRBV29-1 and J usage is TRBJ2-3; D perhaps matches TRBD2 (5 bases). CDR3 length: 12 residues. Trimming stripped 7 bases from V and 0 bases from J, with 8 bases between. Germline V lookup: CDR1 SQVTM, CDR2 ANQGSEA. The CDR3 loop is CSARTSTDTQYF. Here the CDR3 DNA reads TGCAGCGCCCGGACTAGCACAGATACGCAGTATTTT.

This clonotype was seen a few times. J is TRBJ2-1 and V is TRBV7-3, with a possible D match to TRBD2 (6 bases). The CDR3 is 16 amino acids. Deletions cut 1 base from V and 0 bases from J, with 10 bases between. From germline, CDR1 is SGHTA and CDR2 FQGTGA. Here the CDR3 reads CASSLNLAFSYNEQFF. Written as DNA, the CDR3 is TGTGCCAGCAGCTTAAACCTAGCGTTCTCCTACAATGAGCAGTTCTTC.

This clonotype was counted ten times or more. The chain recombines TRBV6-2 or TRBV6-3 with TRBJ2-1; D is perhaps TRBD2 (6 bases). Per the germline V gene, CDR1 is MNHEY and CDR2 is SVGEGT. This CDR3 region has 16 residues. The V gene lost 5 bases and the J gene lost 2 bases, with 16 bases spanning the gap. The CDR3 sequence is CASSRWDGGTYNEQFF. As DNA, the CDR3 is TGTGCCAGCAGTCGGTGGGACGGGGGAACCTACAATGAGCAGTTCTTC.

This clonotype was observed a handful of times. The chain couples TRBV7-2 to TRBJ2-2, with D hard to call. CDR3 length: 14 amino acids. Germline loops: CDR1 SGHTA, CDR2 FQGNSA. V dropped 5 bases and J dropped 3 bases, with 10 bases sitting between them. CDR3 bases: TGTGCCAGCAGCCAAACAGCCTACACCGGGGAGCTGTTTTTT. This sequence encodes CASSQTAYTGELFF.

This clonotype has at least ten counts. This chain links TRBV7-3 with TRBJ1-2; 7 nucleotides agree with TRBD1. Germline-derived CDR1 and CDR2 are SGHTA and FQGTGA. The CDR3 loop spans 15 amino acids. After removal of 3 bases from V and 4 bases from J, the junction contained 8 bases not matched to a gene. The CDR3 here is CASSLNRDSSYGYTF. DNA for the CDR3: TGTGCCAGCAGCTTGAATCGGGACAGCAGCTATGGCTACACCTTC.

The chain combines TRBV2 with TRBJ2-3; D perhaps matches TRBD1 (6 bases). CDR1 is SNHLY and CDR2 is FYNNEI in the germline V gene. The CDR3 runs to 14 residues. V lost 10 bases, J lost 2 bases, and 16 bases lay in between. The CDR3 DNA sequence: TGTGCCACTAGAGGGGGAGTAGCCACAGATACGCAGTATTTT. It translates to CATRGGVATDTQYF.

In its sample, this clonotype was seen a few times. The V gene is TRBV7-9, the J gene TRBJ1-2; D gene ambiguous. This CDR3 region has 14 residues. Deletions cut 4 bases from V and 8 bases from J, with 17 bases between. Germline-derived CDR1 and CDR2 are SEHNR and FQNEAQ (reference sequence). The CDR3 DNA is TGTGCCAGCAGCTCGACCCGGTCGGGAGTCGGCTACACCTTC. Amino acids: CASSSTRSGVGYTF.

This clonotype was seen repeatedly, ten times or more. The chain has TRBV5-5 and TRBJ2-5; D assignment may be TRBD1 or TRBD2 (5 bases each). Germline-derived CDR1 and CDR2 are SGHKS and YYEKEE (reference sequence). The CDR3 is 15 residues long. V lost 4 bases and J 2 bases, leaving 15 bases between the germline ends. CDR3 DNA sequence: TGTGCCAGCAGCGCCGGCCCGGGGCGGCAAGAGACCCAGTACTTC. Residues: CASSAGPGRQETQYF.

This chain connects TRBV6-6 to TRBJ1-1, with D uncertain. Germline V CDR1 and CDR2: MNHNY, SVGAGI (reference sequence). The CDR3 is made up of 14 amino acids. V was cut by 0 bases and J by 5 bases, with 10 bases left in between. CDR3 DNA: TGTGCCAGCAGTTACTCGGGAGAGGAAACTGAAGCTTTCTTT. As protein: CASSYSGEETEAFF.

This clonotype was counted a few times. CDR3 amino acids: CASSAGTSGSYEQYF. The DNA of the CDR3 is TGTGCCAGCAGCGCAGGGACTAGCGGGAGCTACGAGCAGTACTTC. V gene TRBV11-1 combines with J gene TRBJ2-7, with 14 bases matching TRBD2. With V trimmed by 5 bases and J by 3 bases, 3 bases remained unmatched. The CDR3 spans 15 residues. Germline CDR1 and CDR2: SGHAT and FQDESV (reference sequence).

The chain uses TRBV20-1 and TRBJ2-1; 7 nucleotides align to TRBD2. Per germline, CDR1 DFQATT and CDR2 SNEGSKA (reference sequence). The V gene end was trimmed by 5 bases and the J gene end by 0 bases; junction bases not matched to a gene: 10. This CDR3 spans 16 amino acids. The CDR3 loop reads CSALAFAGDSYNEQFF. CDR3 DNA sequence: TGCAGTGCTCTTGCCTTTGCGGGGGACTCCTACAATGAGCAGTTCTTC.

At least ten counts were recorded for this clonotype. The V gene is TRBV4-1, the J gene TRBJ1-5; D is unresolved. The V gene's germline CDR1 is MGHRA and CDR2 YSYEKL. Trimming stripped 3 bases from V and 3 bases from J, with 12 bases between. CDR3 length: 15 residues. CDR3 sequence reads: CASSHSGSLNQPQHF. CDR3 bases: TGCGCCAGCAGCCATTCTGGGAGTCTCAATCAGCCCCAGCATTTT.

This chain joins TRBV6-1 and TRBJ1-5; 10 nucleotides agree with TRBD1. CDR1 MNHNS and CDR2 SASEGT come from the germline V gene. After removal of 4 bases from V and 7 bases from J, the junction contained 1 base not matched to a gene. CDR3 length: 13 residues. The CDR3 DNA is TGTGCCAGCAGTGGGGACAGGGGCCAGCCCCAGCATTTT. As protein: CASSGDRGQPQHF.

The chain employs TRBV11-1 and TRBJ2-3; D might be TRBD1 (6 bases). CDR1 is SGHAT and CDR2 is FQDESV in the germline V gene (reference sequence). Trimming cost V 2 bases and J 5 bases, with 17 bases left between them. CDR3 size: 16 residues. The chain's CDR3 is CASSLSSGAHIDTQYF. The CDR3 region has the DNA TGTGCCAGCAGCTTATCGTCAGGGGCGCACATAGATACGCAGTATTTT.

V gene TRBV23-1 combines with J gene TRBJ2-7; the match to TRBD1 covers 7 bases. TRBV23-1 is an ORF for which the function is uncertain. There are 15 residues in the CDR3. The V and J ends lost 4 bases and 3 bases, in that order; junction bases with no gene match: 9. The CDR3 DNA sequence: TGCGCCAGCAGTCCCCGGGACAGTGGGAGCTACGAGCAGTACTTC. Protein sequence: CASSPRDSGSYEQYF.

This clonotype was recorded many times. This sequence joins TRBV5-1 and TRBJ2-1; the D gene is possibly TRBD2 (5 bases). The germline V gene encodes CDR1 SGHRS and CDR2 YFSETQ. The germline V and J ends were trimmed by 0 bases and 4 bases, with 11 bases remaining between them. The length of the CDR3 is 15 residues. As DNA, the CDR3 is TGCGCCAGCAGCTTGGACGGGGATTCGTACAATGAGCAGTTCTTC. Translated: CASSLDGDSYNEQFF.

This clonotype was seen many times. The genes are TRBV12-3 or TRBV12-4 and TRBJ1-1; no reliable D call. CDR3 length: 14 amino acids. V was cut by 5 bases and J by 11 bases, with 21 bases left in between. The CDR3 loop reads CASSQTGSPNSAFF. Written as DNA, the CDR3 is TGTGCCAGCAGTCAAACCGGGAGCCCCAATTCGGCTTTCTTT.

This clonotype was seen only a few times. The chain combines TRBV15 with TRBJ1-5, with a weak D call TRBD1 (6 bases). CDR3 size: 14 residues. V lost 4 bases and J 7 bases, leaving 14 bases between the germline ends. Germline CDR1 is LNHNV and CDR2 is YYDKDF (reference sequence). CDR3 sequence: CATSMGGRKQPQHF. The CDR3 DNA reads TGTGCCACCAGCATGGGGGGCAGGAAGCAGCCCCAGCATTTT.

This clonotype was counted ten times or more. The V and J genes are TRBV6-1 and TRBJ2-3, with D unclear. This CDR3 is built from 12 residues. The germline V gene encodes CDR1 MNHNS and CDR2 SASEGT. Between the trimmed V and J ends, which lost 8 bases and 4 bases, there was a span of 10 bases. The CDR3 loop reads CASGVWADTQYF. Here the CDR3 DNA reads TGTGCCAGCGGGGTGTGGGCAGATACGCAGTATTTT.

This clonotype was detected ten times or more. This chain joins TRBV28 and TRBJ2-1, with a tentative D call TRBD2 (6 bases). With 5 bases removed from V and 3 bases from J, the gap between germline ends came to 11 bases. Germline V gives CDR1 MDHEN, CDR2 SYDVKM. The CDR3 sequence is 14 residues long. In DNA, the CDR3 is TGTGCCAGCAGTCCGGGACTTTACTACAATGAGCAGTTCTTC. Encoded protein: CASSPGLYYNEQFF.

This clonotype was recorded at least ten times. V usage is TRBV27 and J usage is TRBJ2-5; 7 nucleotides match TRBD1. This CDR3 is 16 amino acids long. The germline gives CDR1 MNHEY, CDR2 SMNVEV (reference sequence). Trimming removed 3 bases from V and 4 bases from J; junction bases left unmatched: 11. The CDR3 DNA reads TGTGCCAGCAGTTTTCAACTCGACAGGGAAAGAGAGACCCAGTACTTC. This translates into CASSFQLDRERETQYF.